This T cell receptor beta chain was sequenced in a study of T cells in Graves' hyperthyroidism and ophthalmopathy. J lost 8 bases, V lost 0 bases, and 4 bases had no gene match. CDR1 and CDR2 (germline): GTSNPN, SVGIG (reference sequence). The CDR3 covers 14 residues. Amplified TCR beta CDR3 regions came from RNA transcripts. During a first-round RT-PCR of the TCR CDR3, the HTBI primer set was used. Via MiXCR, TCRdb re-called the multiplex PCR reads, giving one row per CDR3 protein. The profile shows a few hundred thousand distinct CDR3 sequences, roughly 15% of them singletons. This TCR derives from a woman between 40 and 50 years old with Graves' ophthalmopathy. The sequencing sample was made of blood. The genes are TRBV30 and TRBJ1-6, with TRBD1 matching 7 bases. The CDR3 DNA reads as TGTGCCTGGAGTGTACAGGGGCCAGATTCACCCCTCCACTTT. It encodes CAWSVQGPDSPLHF.